This T cell receptor (beta chain) was recovered during a study of T cells after yellow fever vaccination. Germline CDR1 is DFQATT and CDR2 is SNEGSKA (reference sequence). This CDR3 is built from 15 residues. V lost 0 bases and J 3 bases, leaving 14 bases between the germline ends. On this clonotype itself: Its cognate antigen is unknown.

The study, taken as a whole, reports: Most clones from primary vaccination were detected again post-booster (96% CD4, approximately 90% CD8). The appearance of a small share of clonotypes in both CD4 and CD8 compartments was observed. Weaker, the secondary response had a peak occurring faster, on day 5 versus 15.

The study made its TCR cDNA through 5'RACE template switching. That step introduced a universal primer site along with UMIs. TCRdb re-analysed the 5' RACE reads in MiXCR, keeping a single row per CDR3 protein. The sample shows approximately 550,000 distinct CDR3 sequences, roughly 13% of them seen only once. The TCR originated in a man aged 30-40 years who received the YFV17D yellow fever vaccine. The chain is built from TRBV20-1 and TRBJ1-1; tentative D call: TRBD1 (6 bases). The sample here was PBMCs, taken on the day of the yellow fever booster vaccination. CDR3 region: CSARDGGRGDTEAFF. The CDR3 bases are TGCAGTGCTAGAGATGGGGGGCGCGGGGACACTGAAGCTTTCTTT.